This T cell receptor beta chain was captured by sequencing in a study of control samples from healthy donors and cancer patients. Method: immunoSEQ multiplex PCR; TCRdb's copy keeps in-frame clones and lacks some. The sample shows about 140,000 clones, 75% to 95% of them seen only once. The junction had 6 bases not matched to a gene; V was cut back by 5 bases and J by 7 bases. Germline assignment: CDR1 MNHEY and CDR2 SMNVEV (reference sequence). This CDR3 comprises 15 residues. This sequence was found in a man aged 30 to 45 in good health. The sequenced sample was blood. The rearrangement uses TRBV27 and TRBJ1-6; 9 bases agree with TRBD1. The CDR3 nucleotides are TGTGCCAGCAGTGCCGGGGACAGGGTCAATTCACCCCTCCACTTT. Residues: CASSAGDRVNSPLHF.